What follows are 17 T cell receptor beta chains derived from one specimen sequenced in a study of T cell clonality in common variable immunodeficiency. Study outcomes and limitations: In common variable immunodeficiency, TCR beta chains reportedly carried fewer deletions and N-nucleotide insertions.

Antigen specificity for these receptors is unknown. TCRdb's copy holds only in-frame clones and misses some; the assay was immunoSEQ multiplex PCR. The data show roughly 42,000 clones, with none appearing a single time. Source material: peripheral blood mononuclear cells. The receptor source for this set is a human donor with common variable immunodeficiency.

This clone appeared a few times. The read terminates 3 residues ahead of where the CDR3 ends, so the germline J gene completes it. The chain recombines TRBV20-1 with TRBJ2-7, with D perhaps TRBD1 (5 bases). Trimming pared 0 bases from V and 0 bases from J, leaving 12 bases between. This CDR3 comprises 15 residues. Looked up from germline, CDR1 is DFQATT and CDR2 is SNEGSKA (reference sequence). The DNA read from the CDR3 is TGCAGTGCTAGAGATTTAGGGGTCCTCTCCTACGAG. It yields the protein CSARDLGVLSYE. The full CDR3 sequence reads CSARDLGVLSYEQYF.

Comments on this clone: The CDR3 extends 3 residues past the end of the read, so its final part is completed from the germline J gene. This sequence joins TRBV5-1 and TRBJ2-1, with TRBD1 as a possible D gene (5 bases). Trimming removed 0 bases at V and 8 bases at J, with 9 bases between. CDR1 is SGHRS, CDR2 YFSETQ, per germline. The CDR3 length is 13 residues. CDR3 DNA (partial): TGCGCCAGCAGCTTGGTAGGGGCATATGAG. Translating it yields CASSLVGAYE. The CDR3 as a whole reads CASSLVGAYEQFF.

Of note for this clone: The read halts 3 residues ahead of the CDR3 end, with the missing end drawn from the germline J gene. The chain carries TRBV20-1 and TRBJ2-3, with TRBD2 as a possible D gene (5 bases). V was pared by 0 bases and J by 8 bases, with 18 bases between. Germline V lookup: CDR1 DFQATT, CDR2 SNEGSKA (reference sequence). This CDR3 has 15 residues. The CDR3 here is CSARDLGLALVTQYF. CDR3 bases read: TGCAGTGCTAGAGATCTTGGCCTAGCTCTGGTTACG.

As regards this clone: With the read ending 3 residues before the CDR3 end, the germline J gene is used to fill in that end. This rearrangement joins TRBV19 to TRBJ1-2; D possibly corresponds to TRBD1 (5 bases). V was shortened by 7 bases and J by 2 bases, with 8 bases between the two germline ends. The CDR3 is 12 residues long. Germline-derived CDR1 and CDR2 are LNHDA and SQIVND (reference sequence). CDR3 residues: CASNAGNYGYTF. CDR3 DNA, as far as it was read: TGTGCCAGTAATGCAGGGAACTATGGC.

This clone was observed at least ten times. Coverage ceases 3 residues before the CDR3 finishes, and the germline J gene fills in the end. The rearrangement joins TRBV19 to TRBJ2-5; 8 bases are a match to TRBD1. In germline, CDR1 is LNHDA, CDR2 SQIVND (reference sequence). V lost 1 base, J lost 5 bases, and 3 bases stayed unmatched. This CDR3 has 14 residues. The CDR3 bases that were read are TGTGCCAGTAGTATAGGACAGGGGAGTGAGACC. Translated, it gives CASSIGQGSET. The full-length CDR3 reads as CASSIGQGSETQYF.

This clone was picked up many times. The sequence runs out 3 residues before the end of the CDR3; the remainder is reconstructed from the germline J gene. This sequence joins TRBV20-1 and TRBJ1-3, with D maybe TRBD1 (6 bases). V lost 6 bases, J lost 0 bases, and 15 bases lay in between. CDR3 length: 15 residues. CDR1 is DFQATT, CDR2 SNEGSKA, per germline (reference sequence). This chain's CDR3 is CSAHEGGGSGNTIYF. The covered CDR3 bases are TGCAGTGCCCATGAAGGAGGGGGCTCTGGAAACACC.

This clone came up a few times. The sequenced fragment ends 3 residues before the CDR3 boundary, so the rest is inferred from the germline J gene. The gene calls are TRBV7-9 and TRBJ1-5; D is ambiguous. Trimming stripped 4 bases from V and 2 bases from J, with 12 bases between. Germline V gene lookup returns CDR1 SEHNR and CDR2 FQNEAQ (reference sequence). This CDR3 has 15 amino acids. CDR3 DNA (partial): TGTGCCAGCAGCTCTCCAGAGAATGGCAATCAGCCC. It specifies CASSSPENGNQP. From start to end, the CDR3 is CASSSPENGNQPQHF.

This clone occurred a few times. The read finishes 3 residues shy of the CDR3 end, and the germline J gene is used to complete it. This chain uses TRBV18 with TRBJ1-2, with D possibly being TRBD1 (5 bases). Per the germline V gene, CDR1 is KGHSH and CDR2 is LQKENI. The CDR3 is 15 amino acids. Incomplete CDR3 DNA: TGTGCCAGCTCCTTTCCAGGGAAAGGTACTGGCGGC. Protein product: CASSFPGKGTGG. The complete CDR3 reads CASSFPGKGTGGYTF.

This clone has a handful of counts. The CDR3 end lies 3 residues beyond the end of the read and is filled in from the germline J gene. The chain is built from TRBV7-2 and TRBJ2-7; a possible D gene is TRBD2 (7 bases). Between the trimmed V and J ends, which lost 7 bases and 6 bases, there was a span of 19 bases. Germline loops: CDR1 SGHTA, CDR2 FQGNSA. The CDR3 is made up of 14 amino acids. CDR3 in amino acids: CASTFGGQSVEQYF. CDR3 bases read: TGTGCCAGCACCTTCGGGGGGCAAAGTGTCGAG.

This clone was observed at least ten times. The read stops 3 residues short of the end of the CDR3; the missing end is completed from the germline J gene. The gene calls are TRBV2 and TRBJ1-2; D call uncertain. Germline V gene lookup returns CDR1 SNHLY and CDR2 FYNNEI. V dropped 8 bases and J dropped 4 bases, with 14 bases sitting between them. This CDR3 is 13 amino acids long. CDR3 amino acids: CASVQALLYGYTF. The covered CDR3 bases are TGTGCCAGCGTGCAGGCCCTACTCTATGGC.

This clone was seen repeatedly, ten times or more. CDR3 residues: CASSIGPGRRETQYF. Partial CDR3 DNA: TGTGCCAGTAGTATAGGGCCGGGTAGGAGGGAGACC. The chain combines TRBV19 with TRBJ2-5; tentative D call: TRBD2 (5 bases). The read halts 3 residues ahead of the CDR3 end, with the missing end drawn from the germline J gene. Trimming cost V 1 base and J 5 bases, with 14 bases left between them. The germline V gene encodes CDR1 LNHDA and CDR2 SQIVND (reference sequence). This CDR3 has 15 residues.

In regard to this clone: The observed sequence ends 3 residues before the CDR3 terminus, with the missing tail filled in from the germline J gene. The rearrangement links TRBV5-4 to TRBJ2-5; 8 bases line up with TRBD2. Germline trimming cut 4 bases from V and 1 base from J; bases unmatched to any gene: 3. CDR1 is SGHNT and CDR2 is YYREEE in the germline V gene (reference sequence). This CDR3 has 14 residues. CDR3 bases read: TGTGCCAGCAGCGCTCGGGGGGGCCAAGAGACC. Translated, it gives CASSARGGQET. In full, the CDR3 reads CASSARGGQETQYF.

A word on this clone: The CDR3 goes on 3 residues after the read ends, and that part is filled in from the germline J gene. V is TRBV20-1 and J is TRBJ2-5; D call uncertain. V lost 2 bases to trimming and J lost 6 bases, with 13 bases between them. Per germline, CDR1 DFQATT and CDR2 SNEGSKA (reference sequence). The CDR3 totals 13 residues. The CDR3 is CSARIPGIQTQYF. The DNA read from the CDR3 is TGCAGTGCTAGAATCCCAGGTATCCAGACC.

As to this clone: The read finishes 3 residues shy of the CDR3 end, and the germline J gene is used to complete it. V is TRBV5-6 and J is TRBJ2-7; the D is unclear. The ends were cut back, 0 bases at V and 2 bases at J, with 6 bases in the middle. This CDR3 contains 13 residues. Germline V CDR1 and CDR2: SGHDT, YYEEEE. The DNA read from the CDR3 is TGTGCCAGCAGCTTGGAGAACACCTACGAG. It is translated as CASSLENTYE. The entire CDR3 sequence reads CASSLENTYEQYF.

About this clone: The read falls 3 residues short of the CDR3 end, and the missing part is taken from the germline J gene. The V call is TRBV2, the J call TRBJ1-1, with a possible D match to TRBD1 (6 bases). The germline V gene encodes CDR1 SNHLY and CDR2 FYNNEI. This CDR3 spans 14 amino acids. V was shortened by 7 bases and J by 1 base, with 13 bases between the two germline ends. The covered CDR3 bases are TGTGCCAGCAAAGGACAGCGACCGAACACTGAA. Translating it yields CASKGQRPNTE. From start to end, the CDR3 is CASKGQRPNTEAFF.

CDR3 bases read: TGTGCCAGTAGTGAACTCATTCGACTAGTTGATCGAGATACG. It encodes CASSELIRLVDRDT. The whole CDR3 protein is CASSELIRLVDRDTQYF. The gene calls are TRBV19 and TRBJ2-3; tentatively, D is TRBD2 (6 bases). The CDR3 end lies 3 residues beyond the end of the read and is filled in from the germline J gene. V lost 5 bases to trimming and J lost 5 bases, with 23 bases between them. CDR3 length equals 17 residues. CDR1 is LNHDA and CDR2 is SQIVND in the germline V gene (reference sequence).

This clone was counted many times. Coverage ceases 3 residues before the CDR3 finishes, and the germline J gene fills in the end. The chain uses TRBV20-1 and TRBJ1-1; weak D call: TRBD1 (5 bases). The CDR3 is 12 amino acids. CDR1 DFQATT and CDR2 SNEGSKA come from the germline V gene (reference sequence). CDR3 DNA (partial): TGCAGCGCTTGGACATCGAACACTGAA. Residues: CSAWTSNTE. The complete CDR3 sequence is CSAWTSNTEAFF.